This TCR beta chain came from a study of T cell responses to AZD1222 COVID-19 vaccine. The overall study: Second doses at about 4 or about 12 weeks were pooled.

About this clone: As yet, its antigen is unknown.

Findings and caveats of the study: Along spike, vaccine-associated CD4 TCRs were found throughout, with dominance at 160-218 and 743-854. Mostly white British, mostly female donors; authors suggested clonal diversity may be underestimated.

Method: immunoSEQ multiplex PCR; TCRdb's copy keeps in-frame clones and lacks some. The table includes around 120,000 clones, approximately 90% detected once. The CDR3 loop spans 11 amino acids. Germline lookup yields CDR1 MNHEY and CDR2 SVGEGT. V gave up 6 bases and J gave up 9 bases, with 9 bases separating them. J is TRBJ1-5 and V is TRBV6-2 or TRBV6-3; D is ambiguous. This TCR came from an adult in good health. Sequences were derived from peripheral blood, sampled on day 0 of AZD1222 vaccination. The CDR3, as DNA: TGTGCCAGCAGCACCATCGGGCCCCAGCATTTT. This sequence encodes CASSTIGPQHF.